One and the same sample provided the 15 T cell receptor beta chains below, sequenced in a study of control samples from healthy donors and cancer patients. Here immunoSEQ multiplex PCR was the method, and the copy in TCRdb shows in-frame clones only, minus some. The data contain about 83,000 clones, 75% to 95% of them seen just once; the ten biggest clones take up 15% to 20%. What was sequenced was blood. Receptors originate from a man aged 50 to 59 in good health.

CDR3 residues: CASSLGRTDTQYF. Written as DNA, the CDR3 is TGTGCCAGCAGCTTAGGCCGCACAGATACGCAGTATTTT. The chain recombines TRBV5-8 with TRBJ2-3, with D unclear. The CDR3 spans 13 residues. The V end lost 2 bases, the J end lost 1 base, and 5 bases lay between the germline ends. Germline CDR1 reads SGHTS; CDR2 reads YDEGEE.

This clone has only a few counts. CDR3 DNA sequence: TGCAGCGTTCTCAAGGTCGAAGAGACCCAGTACTTC. Translating it yields CSVLKVEETQYF. The chain joins TRBV29-1 to TRBJ2-5; unclear D gene. The CDR3 runs to 12 residues. V was clipped by 5 bases and J by 3 bases, with 10 bases between them. The germline gives CDR1 SQVTM, CDR2 ANQGSEA. The variable domain in full, completed from reference TRBV29-1 and TRBJ2-5, reads SAVISQKPSRDICQRGTSLTIQCQVDSQVTMMFWYRQQPGQSLTLIATANQGSEATYESGFVIDKFPISRPNLTFSTLTVSNMSPEDSSIYLCSVLKVEETQYFGPGTRLLVL.

The genes are TRBV5-4 and TRBJ2-1, with D perhaps assigned TRBD1 or TRBD2 (5 bases each). The CDR3 contains 14 residues. Germline V gene sequence: CDR1 SGHNT, CDR2 YYREEE (reference sequence). V was cut by 1 base and J by 9 bases, with 14 bases left in between. CDR3 loop: CASSLMSIGTEQFF. DNA for the CDR3: TGTGCCAGCAGCTTGATGTCGATAGGGACTGAGCAGTTCTTC. The full variable domain, in which reference TRBV5-4 and TRBJ2-1 provide the parts outside the CDR3, is ETGVTQSPTHLIKTRGQQVTLRCSSQSGHNTVSWYQQALGQGPQFIFQYYREEENGRGNFPPRFSGLQFPNYSSELNVNALELDDSALYLCASSLMSIGTEQFFGPGTRLTVL.

The chain employs TRBV7-2 and TRBJ2-3, with 9 bases fitting TRBD2. The CDR3 totals 16 residues. Per the germline V gene, CDR1 is SGHTA and CDR2 is FQGNSA. Trimming took 1 base from V and 8 from J; bases not matched to a gene: 10. The CDR3 region is CASSLVGGGAVRTQYF. The DNA of the CDR3 is TGTGCCAGCAGCTTAGTCGGCGGGGGGGCTGTTCGTACGCAGTATTTT.

The chain combines TRBV6-6 with TRBJ1-1; D ambiguous. The germline V gene has CDR1 MNHNY and CDR2 SVGAGI (reference sequence). The V gene lost 7 bases and the J gene lost 1 base, with 4 bases spanning the gap. The CDR3 is made up of 11 amino acids. The CDR3 bases are TGTGCCAGCACCTGGAACACTGAAGCTTTCTTT. Translating gives CASTWNTEAFF.

The sample holds one count of this clone. The chain couples TRBV6-5 to TRBJ1-5; TRBD1 aligns across 9 bases. Germline V gives CDR1 MNHEY, CDR2 SVGAGI. The CDR3 loop spans 14 amino acids. Unmatched junction bases numbered 6, after V lost 6 bases and J lost 6 bases. CDR3 amino acids: CASSPGTGRQPQHF. The CDR3 DNA follows: TGTGCCAGCAGCCCCGGGACAGGGCGTCAGCCCCAGCATTTT.

The chain uses TRBV25-1 and TRBJ1-6; a weak D match, TRBD1 (6 bases). Trimming removed 10 bases from V and 7 bases from J, with 20 bases in between. From germline, CDR1 is MGHDK and CDR2 SYGVNS. The CDR3 loop spans 15 amino acids. The DNA for the CDR3 is TGTGCCACCCGCCCGGACTCGAGGGGGAATTCACCCCTCCACTTT. Translation: CATRPDSRGNSPLHF. Full variable domain (missing parts from reference TRBV25-1 and TRBJ1-6): EADIYQTPRYLVIGTGKKITLECSQTMGHDKMYWYQQDPGMELHLIHYSYGVNSTEKGDLSSESTVSRIRTEHFPLTLESARPSHTSQYLCATRPDSRGNSPLHFGNGTRLTVT.

The gene calls are TRBV5-1 and TRBJ1-4, with no clear D. CDR1 and CDR2 from the germline V gene are SGHRS and YFSETQ. The V and J ends lost 2 bases and 5 bases respectively, with 10 bases between them. The length of the CDR3 is 14 residues. The CDR3 DNA is TGCGCCAGCAGCTTTGGCTCCTCGAATGAAAAACTGTTTTTT. It specifies CASSFGSSNEKLFF.

The chain recombines TRBV14 with TRBJ1-2, with TRBD1 identical over 8 bases. Losses at the gene ends were 4 bases for V and 3 bases for J; bases not matched to a gene: 1. Germline CDR1 and CDR2: SGHDN and FVKESK. This CDR3 has 13 amino acids. The CDR3 sequence is CASSLDRDYGYTF. CDR3 in DNA: TGTGCCAGCAGCCTGGACAGGGACTATGGCTACACCTTC.

The gene calls are TRBV7-2 and TRBJ1-6; D may be TRBD1 (5 bases). The CDR3 totals 13 residues. CDR1 and CDR2 from the germline V gene are SGHTA and FQGNSA. Trimming removed 5 bases from V and 7 bases from J, with 9 bases in between. The CDR3 reads CASSTPGNSPLHF. DNA of the CDR3: TGTGCCAGCAGCACCCCAGGGAATTCACCCCTCCACTTT.

This clone was seen only a few times. This chain uses TRBV12-5 with TRBJ2-7; D remains ambiguous. The CDR3 is made up of 13 amino acids. Germline loops: CDR1 LGHNT, CDR2 FRNRAP. Trimming took 2 bases from V and 0 from J, leaving 5 bases between them. This CDR3 reads CASGLFVSYEQYF. CDR3 sequence (DNA): TGTGCTAGTGGTTTGTTCGTCTCCTACGAGCAGTACTTC.

The genes are TRBV21-1 and TRBJ1-3. TRBV21-1 is a pseudogene. This CDR3 region has 14 residues. The CDR3, as DNA: TGTGCCAGCAGCAGCCTCCGCGTTGGAAACACCATATATTTT. This sequence encodes CASSSLRVGNTIYF.

The chain recombines TRBV7-2 with TRBJ2-7, with a tentative D call TRBD2 (5 bases). Trimming cost V 6 bases and J 5 bases, with 17 bases left between them. This CDR3 spans 14 amino acids. Germline CDR1 SGHTA, CDR2 FQGNSA. In nucleotides, the CDR3 is TGTGCCAGCAGTCTAGTGGCGGGCCGGGACGAGCAGTACTTC. This sequence encodes CASSLVAGRDEQYF.

The CDR3 nucleotides are TGTGCCTGGAGGAAACAGGGAGTAGGGCACTATGGCTACACCTTC. This encodes CAWRKQGVGHYGYTF. V usage is TRBV30 and J usage is TRBJ1-2; D possibly corresponds to TRBD1 (6 bases). Germline CDR1 and CDR2: GTSNPN and SVGIG (reference sequence). V lost 3 bases and J 3 bases, leaving 17 bases between the germline ends. The CDR3 consists of 15 residues.

The rearrangement joins TRBV6-6 to TRBJ1-1, with D hard to call. The CDR3 contains 14 residues. Germline assignment: CDR1 MNHNY and CDR2 SVGAGI (reference sequence). V was cut by 7 bases and J by 7 bases, with 19 bases left in between. The CDR3: CASIKETATNEAFF. CDR3 bases: TGTGCCAGCATTAAGGAGACCGCCACAAATGAAGCTTTCTTT.